The table lists the clone carrying this TCR beta chain with many counts. Its target is not known. This sample is part of a study of regulatory T cells in long-lasting Graves disease. The time point here: persistent/refractory GD, antithyroid drugs over 5 years with positive TRAb. PBMC RNA served as the TCR library source. Patients all came to the study from an endocrinology department in Xi'an, China. This CDR3 spans 14 amino acids. Germline V gene lookup returns CDR1 MDHEN and CDR2 SYDVKM. Trimming left V 5 bases short and J 0 bases short, with 7 bases between. Libraries of TCR beta came from iRepertoire HTBI primers plus Arm-PCR of CDR3 regions. One entry per CDR3 protein results from TCRdb running MiXCR on the multiplex PCR reads. The sample yields 360,000 or so distinct CDR3 sequences, roughly 25% seen once. Study outcomes and limitations: There was favoring of TRBV28, TRBJ1-2 and TRBJ2-5 in persistent disease. Possibly, accuracy suffered from the small sample size.

The chain combines TRBV28 with TRBJ1-4; no clear D. The sequence was obtained from a woman in her thirties or forties with Graves disease. The sequencing used peripheral blood mononuclear cells (PBMCs), collected when the disease was refractory, from a patient treated with antithyroid drugs. CDR3 DNA: TGTGCCAGCAGTGAAACCTCAACTAATGAAAAACTGTTTTTT. It is translated as CASSETSTNEKLFF.